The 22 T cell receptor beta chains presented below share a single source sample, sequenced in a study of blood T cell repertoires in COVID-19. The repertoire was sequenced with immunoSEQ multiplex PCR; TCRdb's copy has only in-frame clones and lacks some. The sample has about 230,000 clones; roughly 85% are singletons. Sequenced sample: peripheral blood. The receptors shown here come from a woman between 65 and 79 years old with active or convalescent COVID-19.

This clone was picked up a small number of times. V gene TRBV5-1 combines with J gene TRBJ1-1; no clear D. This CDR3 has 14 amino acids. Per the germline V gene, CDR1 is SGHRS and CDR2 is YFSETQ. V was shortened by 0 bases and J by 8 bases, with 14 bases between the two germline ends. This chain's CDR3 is CASSLVGGRTEAFF. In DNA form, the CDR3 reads TGCGCCAGCAGCTTGGTAGGTGGGAGAACGGAAGCTTTCTTT.

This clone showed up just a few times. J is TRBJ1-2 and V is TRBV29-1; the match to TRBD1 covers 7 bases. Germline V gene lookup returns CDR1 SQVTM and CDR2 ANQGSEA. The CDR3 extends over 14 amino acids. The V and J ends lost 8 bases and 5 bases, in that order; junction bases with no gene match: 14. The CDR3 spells CSSTPSTGSYGYTF. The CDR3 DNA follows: TGCAGCTCAACACCCTCGACAGGGAGTTATGGCTACACCTTC.

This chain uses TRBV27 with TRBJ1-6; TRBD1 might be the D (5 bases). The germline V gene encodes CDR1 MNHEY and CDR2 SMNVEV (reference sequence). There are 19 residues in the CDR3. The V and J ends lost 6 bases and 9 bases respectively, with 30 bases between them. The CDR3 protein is CASSTSNPRGSSSVSPLHF. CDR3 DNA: TGTGCCAGCAGCACCTCGAACCCAAGGGGTTCCTCTTCGGTTTCACCCCTCCACTTT.

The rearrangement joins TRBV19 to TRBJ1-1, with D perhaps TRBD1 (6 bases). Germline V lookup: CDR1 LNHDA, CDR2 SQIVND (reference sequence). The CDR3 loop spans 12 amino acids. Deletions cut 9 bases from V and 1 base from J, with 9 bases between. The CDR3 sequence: CASRTANTEAFF. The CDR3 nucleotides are TGTGCCAGCAGGACAGCGAACACTGAAGCTTTCTTT.

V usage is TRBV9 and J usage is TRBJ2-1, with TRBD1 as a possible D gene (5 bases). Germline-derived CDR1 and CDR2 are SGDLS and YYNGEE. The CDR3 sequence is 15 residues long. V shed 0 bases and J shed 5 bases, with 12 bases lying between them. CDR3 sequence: CASSVGGGTDNEQFF. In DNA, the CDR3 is TGTGCCAGCAGCGTAGGGGGCGGAACGGACAATGAGCAGTTCTTC.

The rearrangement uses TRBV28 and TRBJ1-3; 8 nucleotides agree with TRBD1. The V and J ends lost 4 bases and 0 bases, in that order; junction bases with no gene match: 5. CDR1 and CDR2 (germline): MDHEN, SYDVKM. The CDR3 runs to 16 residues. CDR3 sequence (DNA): TGTGCCAGCAGTTCGGGACAGGAACTCTCTGGAAACACCATATATTTT. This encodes CASSSGQELSGNTIYF.

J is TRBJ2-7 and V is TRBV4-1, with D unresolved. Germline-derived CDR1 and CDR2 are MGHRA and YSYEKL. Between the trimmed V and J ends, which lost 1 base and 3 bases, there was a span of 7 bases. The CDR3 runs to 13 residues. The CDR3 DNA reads TGCGCCAGCAGCCAAGTGCTAAACTACGAGCAGTACTTC. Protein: CASSQVLNYEQYF.

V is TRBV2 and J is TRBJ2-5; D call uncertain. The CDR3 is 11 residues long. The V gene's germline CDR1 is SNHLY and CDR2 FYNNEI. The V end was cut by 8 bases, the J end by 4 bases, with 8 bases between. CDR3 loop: CASAIPETQYF. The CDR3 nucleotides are TGTGCCAGCGCGATCCCAGAGACCCAGTACTTC.

The CDR3 DNA reads as TGTGCCAGCAGCTATACCGGGGGATCCTACGAGCAGTACTTC. Translated: CASSYTGGSYEQYF. The chain employs TRBV7-2 and TRBJ2-7, with a tentative D call TRBD2 (6 bases). This CDR3 is built from 14 residues. V lost 4 bases and J 1 base, leaving 11 bases between the germline ends. Germline V CDR1 and CDR2: SGHTA, FQGNSA. Complete variable domain (other parts from reference TRBV7-2 and TRBJ2-7): GAGVSQSPSNKVTEKGKDVELRCDPISGHTALYWYRQSLGQGLEFLIYFQGNSAPDKSGLPSDRFSAERTGGSVSTLTIQRTQQEDSAVYLCASSYTGGSYEQYFGPGTRLTVT.

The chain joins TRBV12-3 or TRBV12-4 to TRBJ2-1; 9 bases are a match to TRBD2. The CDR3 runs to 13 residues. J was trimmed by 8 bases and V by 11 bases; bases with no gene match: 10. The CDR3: CACDSGSDDEQFF. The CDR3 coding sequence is TGTGCCTGCGATAGCGGGAGTGATGATGAGCAGTTCTTC.

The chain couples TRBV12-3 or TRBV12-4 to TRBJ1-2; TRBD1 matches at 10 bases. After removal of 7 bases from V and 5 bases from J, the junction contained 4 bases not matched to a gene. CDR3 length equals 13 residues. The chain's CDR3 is CASTPGQGYGYTF. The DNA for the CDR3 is TGTGCCAGCACCCCGGGACAGGGGTATGGCTACACCTTC.

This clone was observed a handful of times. CDR3 nucleotide sequence: TGTGCCAGCAGCTTAAGGGGAACGTCGCACGAGCAGTACTTC. It yields the protein CASSLRGTSHEQYF. This chain links TRBV5-4 with TRBJ2-7; weak D call: TRBD1 (5 bases). The CDR3 covers 14 residues. The ends were cut back, 2 bases at V and 5 bases at J, with 14 bases in the middle. CDR1 and CDR2 (germline): SGHNT, YYREEE (reference sequence).

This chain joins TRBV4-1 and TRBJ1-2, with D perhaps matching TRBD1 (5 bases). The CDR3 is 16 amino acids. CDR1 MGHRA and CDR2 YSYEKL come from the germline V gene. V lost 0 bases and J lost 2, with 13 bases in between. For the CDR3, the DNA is TGCGCCAGCAGCCAAGATTGGCGGGGGAACAACTATGGCTACACCTTC. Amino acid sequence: CASSQDWRGNNYGYTF.

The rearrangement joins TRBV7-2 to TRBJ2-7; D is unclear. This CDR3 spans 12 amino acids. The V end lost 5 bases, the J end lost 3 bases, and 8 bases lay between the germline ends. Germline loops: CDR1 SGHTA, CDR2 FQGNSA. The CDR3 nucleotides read TGTGCCAGCAGCCCTAGTGGCTACGAGCAGTACTTC. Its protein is CASSPSGYEQYF.

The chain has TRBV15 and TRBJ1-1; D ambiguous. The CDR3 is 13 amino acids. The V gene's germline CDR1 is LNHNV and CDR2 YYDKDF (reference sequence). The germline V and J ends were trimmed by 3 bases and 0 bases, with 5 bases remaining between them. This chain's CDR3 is CATSSQMNTEAFF. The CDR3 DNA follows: TGTGCCACCAGCAGCCAAATGAACACTGAAGCTTTCTTT.

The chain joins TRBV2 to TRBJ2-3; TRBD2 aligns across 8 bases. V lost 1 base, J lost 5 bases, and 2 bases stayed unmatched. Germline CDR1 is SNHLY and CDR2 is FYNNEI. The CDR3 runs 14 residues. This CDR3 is CASSEGTSRDTQYF. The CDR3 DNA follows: TGTGCCAGCAGTGAAGGGACTAGCCGAGATACGCAGTATTTT.

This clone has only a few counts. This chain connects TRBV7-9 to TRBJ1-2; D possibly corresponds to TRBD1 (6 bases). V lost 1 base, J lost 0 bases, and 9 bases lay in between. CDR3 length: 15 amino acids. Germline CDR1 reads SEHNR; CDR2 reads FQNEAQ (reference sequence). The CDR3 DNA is TGTGCCAGCAGCTTAGACTGGGACACTAACTATGGCTACACCTTC. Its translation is CASSLDWDTNYGYTF.

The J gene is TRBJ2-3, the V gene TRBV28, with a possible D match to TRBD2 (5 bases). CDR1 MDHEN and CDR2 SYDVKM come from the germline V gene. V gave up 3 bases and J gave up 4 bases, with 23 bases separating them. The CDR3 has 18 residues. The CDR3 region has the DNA TGTGCCAGCAGTTTCCCCACCCCGCGCGGAGGACTGGCAGATACGCAGTATTTT. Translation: CASSFPTPRGGLADTQYF.

DNA of the CDR3: TGTGCCAGCTCAACCACGACAGGTTCCCAAAAACTGTTTTTT. Translation gives CASSTTTGSQKLFF. The V call is TRBV18, the J call TRBJ1-4; weak D call: TRBD1 (6 bases). The V gene's germline CDR1 is KGHSH and CDR2 LQKENI. Between the trimmed V and J ends, which lost 5 bases and 9 bases, there was a span of 16 bases. The CDR3 runs 14 residues.

The CDR3 sequence is CASRLISGNTIYF. The CDR3 region has the DNA TGTGCCAGCCGACTGATCTCTGGAAACACCATATATTTT. This chain links TRBV6-5 with TRBJ1-3, with D hard to call. In germline, CDR1 is MNHEY, CDR2 SVGAGI. This CDR3 spans 13 amino acids. Trimming removed 8 bases at V and 0 bases at J, with 8 bases between.

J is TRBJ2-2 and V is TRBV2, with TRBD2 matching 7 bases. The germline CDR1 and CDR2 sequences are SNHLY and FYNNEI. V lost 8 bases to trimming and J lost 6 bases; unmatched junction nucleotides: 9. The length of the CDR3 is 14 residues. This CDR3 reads CASGRERRAGELFF. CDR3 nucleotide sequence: TGTGCCAGCGGGCGGGAGAGGAGGGCCGGGGAGCTGTTTTTT.

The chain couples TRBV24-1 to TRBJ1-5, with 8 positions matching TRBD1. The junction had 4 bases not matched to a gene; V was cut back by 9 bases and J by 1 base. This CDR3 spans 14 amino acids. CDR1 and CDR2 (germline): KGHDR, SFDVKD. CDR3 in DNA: TGTGCCACCTGGACAGGGATAAGCAATCAGCCCCAGCATTTT. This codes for CATWTGISNQPQHF.